This entry describes one T cell receptor (beta chain). This clonotype came up many times. Its antigen has not been determined. Base qualities are missing; no much larger clone stands one base away. The data were obtained in a study of T cell repertoires in cytomegalovirus infection (dated by TCRdb to between 2018 and 2021). Background on the whole study: Donor HLA type was relevant to the analysis, as public TCR beta signatures indicated carriage of CMV infection together with the matching HLA type.

General study outcomes and caveats: The ex vivo response was dominated by HLA-C-restricted CMV-specific TCR beta clonotypes, and the single most frequent clonotype in two of eight donors was supplied by these HLA-C-restricted clonotypes. Cumulative frequency of public TCR beta family members discriminated carriers of CMV infection plus the relevant HLA type in this cohort and an independent roughly 320-donor cohort.

The run used an Illumina HiSeq 1500. TCRdb passed the public sequencing reads through fastp at Q25 and MiXCR, retaining productive beta sequences. Each entry is one CDR3 protein sequence, shown with its most common DNA and genes. The sample contains about 260,000 distinct CDR3 sequences, over 8% of them found a single time. The ten largest clones capture about 15% of the sample. The V end loses 6 bases and the J end loses 1 base, and a stretch of 10 bases separates them. CDR1 and CDR2 are read off the germline V gene (reference sequence) as DFQATT and SNEGSKA. Including cysteine and phenylalanine, the CDR3 has 12 amino acids. This entry keeps only the CDR3 DNA: 36 bases, framed from base 1.

Rearrangement joined TRBV20-1 to TRBJ2-7; the best D guess is TRBD1, with 5 bases matching. The source is a human donor in good health (CMV status not recorded). Some clones in this sample may be carry-over from other donors' samples. Sequencing was done on a sample of PBMCs. This receptor carries the CDR3 CSAVDRSYEQYF. The DNA sequence is given as TGCAGTGCCGTTGACAGATCCTACGAGCAGTACTTC.